A single T cell receptor (beta chain) is shown here with its context. The data belong to a study of shared clonotypes between healthy human individuals. Data came from immunoSEQ multiplex PCR; TCRdb stores just in-frame clones and leaves some out. The sample consists of under 650,000 clones, less than 96% of them appearing once. J was trimmed by 1 base and V by 4 bases; bases with no gene match: 2. Germline CDR1 reads MGHRA; CDR2 reads YSYEKL. The CDR3 totals 14 residues. Sequencing was carried out using naive CD4+ T cells sorted from blood. The subset here: CD45RA+ positively selected. V gene TRBV4-1 combines with J gene TRBJ2-7; 9 nucleotides align to TRBD1. The sequence was obtained from a young woman in good health. CDR3 amino acids: CASSLDRGSYEQYF. For the CDR3, the DNA is TGCGCCAGCAGCCTCGACAGGGGGTCCTACGAGCAGTACTTC.